This T cell receptor (beta chain) was sequenced for a study of blood T cell repertoires in COVID-19. The V gene's germline CDR1 is SGHDT and CDR2 YYEEEE. Trimming took 6 bases from V and 4 from J, leaving 13 bases between them. The CDR3 is 13 residues long. Original handling: Amplification with reference gene primers provided the estimates of nucleated cell counts. Here immunoSEQ multiplex PCR was the method, and the copy in TCRdb shows in-frame clones only, minus some. For V, J and clone size, that table is used; D and trimming come from the DNA. The sample lists about 280,000 clones; roughly 90% were seen once.

The TCR originated in a middle-aged man with acute or convalescent COVID-19. The sample was peripheral blood. The chain uses TRBV5-6 and TRBJ1-2; maybe TRBD1 (6 bases). The CDR3 DNA sequence: TGTGCCAGCAACCCGACAGGTCCCTATGGCTACACCTTC. Its protein product is CASNPTGPYGYTF.